This passage covers 28 T cell receptor beta chains from one sample sequenced in a study of T cell changes during pregnancy in multiple sclerosis. Some clones are missing from TCRdb's copy, which holds only in-frame ones; the method was immunoSEQ multiplex PCR. This sample has 100,000 to 150,000 clones, with approximately 94% found just once. The sample was peripheral blood, taken before pregnancy. The source of these receptors is a female donor with multiple sclerosis, enrolled in a pregnancy study.

V is TRBV6-5 and J is TRBJ2-7; no reliable D call. Trimming left V 6 bases short and J 6 bases short, with 9 bases between. CDR1 MNHEY and CDR2 SVGAGI come from the germline V gene. There are 11 residues in the CDR3. CDR3 bases: TGTGCCAGCAGCCACGGTGTCGAGCAGTACTTC. Its protein is CASSHGVEQYF.

The chain is built from TRBV2 and TRBJ1-4; 8 nucleotides line up with TRBD1. CDR3 length: 14 amino acids. V gave up 7 bases and J gave up 5 bases; unmatched junction bases: 6. The germline V gene has CDR1 SNHLY and CDR2 FYNNEI. CDR3 nucleotide sequence: TGTGCCAGCAAAAAGGACAGGGAAAATGAAAAACTGTTTTTT. Its translation: CASKKDRENEKLFF. The variable domain in full, with the rest retrieved from reference TRBV2 and TRBJ1-4, is EPEVTQTPSHQVTQMGQEVILRCVPISNHLYFYWYRQILGQKVEFLVSFYNNEISEKSEIFDDQFSVERPDGSNFTLKIRSTKLEDSAMYFCASKKDRENEKLFFGSGTQLSVL.

The V call is TRBV28, the J call TRBJ1-2; a possible D gene is TRBD1 (5 bases). The CDR3 contains 13 residues. Looked up from germline, CDR1 is MDHEN and CDR2 is SYDVKM. Trimming left V 6 bases short and J 5 bases short, with 13 bases between. The CDR3, as DNA: TGTGCCAGCAGAGCCGGACAAAATTATGGCTACACCTTC. Translated, it gives CASRAGQNYGYTF.

Only one count was recorded for this clone. The rearrangement uses TRBV15 and TRBJ2-3; 11 bases line up with TRBD2. Trimming cost V 2 bases and J 2 bases; bases outside gene matches: 9. Per the germline V gene, CDR1 is LNHNV and CDR2 is YYDKDF (reference sequence). The CDR3 totals 18 residues. The CDR3 region is CATSRSLTSGTATDTQYF. The CDR3 DNA reads TGTGCCACCAGCAGATCGCTGACTAGCGGGACAGCCACAGATACGCAGTATTTT.

The gene calls are TRBV6-5 and TRBJ1-1; D unresolved. From germline, CDR1 is MNHEY and CDR2 SVGAGI. The CDR3 totals 13 residues. V lost 7 bases to trimming and J lost 4 bases, with 13 bases between them. The chain's CDR3 is CASTQMVGTEAFF. In nucleotides, the CDR3 is TGTGCCAGCACCCAGATGGTTGGCACTGAAGCTTTCTTT.

This sequence joins TRBV6-5 and TRBJ2-1, with 8 bases fitting TRBD1. V shed 5 bases, J shed 4 bases, and the junction held 7 bases outside the gene matches. Germline V lookup: CDR1 MNHEY, CDR2 SVGAGI. This CDR3 spans 15 amino acids. Written as DNA, the CDR3 is TGTGCCAGCAGTCAAGACAGGGGCTCGTACAATGAGCAGTTCTTC. It specifies CASSQDRGSYNEQFF.

This clone has just one count. CDR3: CASRKQGGPFEQYF. The CDR3 bases are TGCGCCAGCAGAAAACAGGGGGGGCCGTTCGAGCAGTACTTC. The gene calls are TRBV10-2 and TRBJ2-7; possibly TRBD1 for D (8 bases). Looked up from germline, CDR1 is WSHSY and CDR2 is SAAADI. Trimming removed 6 bases at V and 6 bases at J, with 18 bases between. There are 14 residues in the CDR3.

The chain employs TRBV29-1 and TRBJ2-2; TRBD1 matches at 10 bases. This CDR3 comprises 13 residues. The germline CDR1 and CDR2 sequences are SQVTM and ANQGSEA. Germline trimming cut 4 bases from V and 7 bases from J; bases unmatched to any gene: 3. The CDR3 coding sequence is TGCAGCGTTGGACAGGGGGCGTACGGGGAGCTGTTTTTT. It translates to CSVGQGAYGELFF.

The chain joins TRBV6-1 to TRBJ2-1; D remains ambiguous. The CDR3 spans 14 residues. The germline gives CDR1 MNHNS, CDR2 SASEGT. Trimming took off 7 bases at V and 5 bases at J, with 15 bases between the two ends. CDR3 sequence: CASTPLRNHNEQFF. The CDR3 DNA follows: TGTGCCAGCACGCCACTCAGGAACCACAATGAGCAGTTCTTC.

J is TRBJ1-1 and V is TRBV7-8, with no clear D. The V gene lost 5 bases and the J gene lost 8 bases, with 15 bases spanning the gap. Germline values: CDR1 SGHVS, CDR2 FQNEAQ. The CDR3 has 13 amino acids. The CDR3 spells CASSPGARGEAFF. CDR3 coding DNA: TGTGCCAGCAGCCCTGGCGCCCGAGGGGAAGCTTTCTTT.

The chain carries TRBV28 and TRBJ2-2, with 10 positions matching TRBD1. Germline assignment: CDR1 MDHEN and CDR2 SYDVKM. The CDR3 runs 16 residues. The J segment lost 1 base and the V segment lost 8 bases, leaving 7 bases of the junction unmatched. The CDR3 loop is CASRGWDRGNTGELFF. The CDR3 DNA reads TGTGCCAGCCGAGGGTGGGACAGGGGGAACACCGGGGAGCTGTTTTTT.

The V gene is TRBV30, the J gene TRBJ2-7; D is unresolved. The CDR3 runs to 12 residues. CDR1 is GTSNPN, CDR2 SVGIG, per germline (reference sequence). V was shortened by 4 bases and J by 2 bases, with 9 bases between the two germline ends. CDR3 sequence reads: CAWNGGAYEQYF. In DNA form, the CDR3 reads TGTGCCTGGAACGGCGGAGCCTACGAGCAGTACTTC. The entire variable domain, with the rest obtained from reference TRBV30 and TRBJ2-7, is as follows: SQTIHQWPATLVQPVGSPLSLECTVEGTSNPNLYWYRQAAGRGLQLLFYSVGIGQISSEVPQNLSASRPQDRQFILSSKKLLLSDSGFYLCAWNGGAYEQYFGPGTRLTVT.

The chain employs TRBV28 and TRBJ1-2; 9 bases line up with TRBD1. The CDR3 sequence is 15 residues long. Germline CDR1 is MDHEN and CDR2 is SYDVKM. V was pared by 5 bases and J by 1 base, with 5 bases of the junction left unmatched. In DNA, the CDR3 is TGTGCCAGCAGTCCAAAGACAGGGGGTAACTATGGCTACACCTTC. It is translated as CASSPKTGGNYGYTF.

The chain has TRBV5-1 and TRBJ2-3; D remains unclear. Per the germline V gene, CDR1 is SGHRS and CDR2 is YFSETQ. CDR3 length equals 14 residues. V shed 2 bases and J shed 1 base, with 8 bases lying between them. In DNA, the CDR3 is TGCGCCAGCAGCTTTCCGAGCGGCACAGATACGCAGTATTTT. Protein sequence: CASSFPSGTDTQYF.

This chain connects TRBV6-6 to TRBJ1-1, with D perhaps TRBD1 (6 bases). The CDR3 is 13 amino acids. Trimming stripped 5 bases from V and 6 bases from J, with 13 bases between. Per germline, CDR1 MNHNY and CDR2 SVGAGI (reference sequence). As DNA, the CDR3 is TGTGCCAGCAGTCGGGGGGGCGTGGCTGAAGCTTTCTTT. Translated: CASSRGGVAEAFF.

The chain has TRBV28 and TRBJ2-1; 13 nucleotides match TRBD2. In germline, CDR1 is MDHEN, CDR2 SYDVKM. There are 18 residues in the CDR3. V gave up 3 bases and J gave up 9 bases; unmatched junction bases: 14. CDR3 sequence: CASSLVRTSGSYGGEQFF. DNA of the CDR3: TGTGCCAGCAGTTTGGTTCGGACTAGCGGGAGTTATGGGGGTGAGCAGTTCTTC.

This rearrangement joins TRBV5-1 to TRBJ1-4; no reliable D call. The CDR3 has 15 amino acids. V lost 4 bases and J 7 bases, leaving 17 bases between the germline ends. Germline lookup yields CDR1 SGHRS and CDR2 YFSETQ. CDR3 sequence: CASSQETGSLEKLFF. CDR3 nucleotide sequence: TGCGCCAGCAGCCAAGAGACGGGGAGCCTTGAAAAACTGTTTTTT.

About this clone itself: Other DNA sequences of this sample code for an identical CDR3. The gene calls are TRBV7-9 and TRBJ1-1, with 7 bases matching TRBD1. After removal of 1 base from V and 4 bases from J, the junction contained 3 bases not matched to a gene. Germline V lookup: CDR1 SEHNR, CDR2 FQNEAQ (reference sequence). The CDR3 has 14 residues. CDR3 coding DNA: TGTGCCAGCAGCTTAGGACAGGGTAGCACTGAAGCTTTCTTT. Protein sequence: CASSLGQGSTEAFF. Based on the CDR3 plus reference TRBV7-9 and TRBJ1-1, the full variable domain is DTGVSQNPRHKITKRGQNVTFRCDPISEHNRLYWYRQTLGQGPEFLTYFQNEAQLEKSRLLSDRFSAERPKGSFSTLEIQRTEQGDSAMYLCASSLGQGSTEAFFGQGTRLTVV.

This clone was picked up one time. The chain couples TRBV28 to TRBJ1-5, with 7 bases identical to TRBD1. Per the germline V gene, CDR1 is MDHEN and CDR2 is SYDVKM. Losses at the gene ends were 6 bases for V and 2 bases for J; bases not matched to a gene: 10. This CDR3 is 16 amino acids long. The DNA for the CDR3 is TGTGCCAGCAGCCCGACAGGGATTCTGGGCAATCAGCCCCAGCATTTT. Residues: CASSPTGILGNQPQHF.

The chain joins TRBV13 to TRBJ2-5; 7 bases agree with TRBD2. The junction had 11 bases not matched to a gene; V was cut back by 5 bases and J by 5 bases. Germline CDR1 PRHDT, CDR2 FYEKMQ (reference sequence). The CDR3 is 15 residues long. Here the CDR3 reads CASSRGSGIAETQYF. Written as DNA, the CDR3 is TGTGCCAGCAGCCGCGGGAGCGGGATAGCGGAGACCCAGTACTTC.

This clone showed up just once. The chain carries TRBV28 and TRBJ2-7; D unclear. CDR3 length: 12 amino acids. Germline V gene sequence: CDR1 MDHEN, CDR2 SYDVKM. The V end was cut by 1 base, the J end by 6 bases, with 7 bases between. CDR3 sequence: CASSLSQFEQYF. The DNA for the CDR3 is TGTGCCAGCAGTTTATCCCAATTCGAGCAGTACTTC. Combining the CDR3 with reference TRBV28 and TRBJ2-7 gives the whole variable domain DVKVTQSSRYLVKRTGEKVFLECVQDMDHENMFWYRQDPGLGLRLIYFSYDVKMKEKGDIPEGYSVSREKKERFSLILESASTNQTSMYLCASSLSQFEQYFGPGTRLTVT.

A single count supports this clone. The J gene is TRBJ1-2, the V gene TRBV13; D is uncertain. Trimming pared 1 base from V and 7 bases from J, leaving 10 bases between. CDR3 size: 13 residues. Germline V gene lookup returns CDR1 PRHDT and CDR2 FYEKMQ (reference sequence). CDR3 sequence: CASSLAGDGGYTF. The CDR3 bases are TGTGCCAGCAGCTTAGCAGGCGACGGTGGCTACACCTTC. Drawing the rest from reference TRBV13 and TRBJ1-2, the complete variable domain is AAGVIQSPRHLIKEKRETATLKCYPIPRHDTVYWYQQGPGQDPQFLISFYEKMQSDKGSIPDRFSAQQFSDYHSELNMSSLELGDSALYFCASSLAGDGGYTFGSGTRLTVV.

V and J are TRBV6-6 and TRBJ1-1, with a weak D call TRBD1 (6 bases). CDR1 MNHNY and CDR2 SVGAGI come from the germline V gene (reference sequence). This CDR3 has 14 amino acids. Deletions cut 2 bases from V and 8 bases from J, with 15 bases between. The CDR3 nucleotides are TGTGCCAGCAGTTACGACGACAGGAAAGGCGAAGCTTTCTTT. This gives the protein CASSYDDRKGEAFF.

This clone was recorded a few times. This chain links TRBV19 with TRBJ1-1; 7 bases fit TRBD1. This CDR3 comprises 15 residues. The junction had 5 bases not matched to a gene; V was cut back by 3 bases and J by 1 base. CDR1 and CDR2 (germline): LNHDA, SQIVND (reference sequence). CDR3 in amino acids: CASSITGQTNTEAFF. The CDR3 nucleotides read TGTGCCAGTAGTATCACGGGACAGACGAACACTGAAGCTTTCTTT. The full variable domain, rest sourced from reference TRBV19 and TRBJ1-1, is DGGITQSPKYLFRKEGQNVTLSCEQNLNHDAMYWYRQDPGQGLRLIYYSQIVNDFQKGDIAEGYSVSREKKESFPLTVTSAQKNPTAFYLCASSITGQTNTEAFFGQGTRLTVV.

The chain combines TRBV18 with TRBJ2-5, with D unresolved. Trimming removed 3 bases at V and 4 bases at J, with 6 bases between. Per germline, CDR1 KGHSH and CDR2 LQKENI. The CDR3 spans 12 residues. CDR3 protein: CASSPPGETQYF. The CDR3 nucleotides are TGTGCCAGCTCACCCCCCGGAGAGACCCAGTACTTC.

The rearrangement links TRBV7-2 to TRBJ1-6; D is unresolved. V was clipped by 11 bases and J by 9 bases, with 29 bases between them. The CDR3 has 17 amino acids. Germline V gives CDR1 SGHTA, CDR2 FQGNSA. The CDR3, as DNA: TGTGCCGTCAAGGCCTCTGGAGCGGGAGCCGAGTTTTCACCCCTCCACTTT. Amino acids: CAVKASGAGAEFSPLHF.

The chain uses TRBV13 and TRBJ2-1, with D perhaps matching TRBD2 (6 bases). Germline-derived CDR1 and CDR2 are PRHDT and FYEKMQ (reference sequence). The CDR3 covers 16 residues. Trimming stripped 0 bases from V and 5 bases from J, with 14 bases between. The CDR3 region is CASSLGLGTRHNEQFF. In DNA, the CDR3 is TGTGCCAGCAGCTTAGGGCTGGGGACTCGACACAATGAGCAGTTCTTC.

This chain connects TRBV7-6 to TRBJ2-1; tentative D call: TRBD2 (6 bases). V was cut by 3 bases and J by 4 bases, with 10 bases left in between. The CDR3 is made up of 14 amino acids. From germline, CDR1 is SGHVS and CDR2 FNYEAQ. The CDR3, as DNA: TGTGCCAGCAGCTTGGGACTTGGGTACAATGAGCAGTTCTTC. Its translation: CASSLGLGYNEQFF.